This T cell receptor (beta chain) was retrieved from a study of OX40 agonist ivuxolimab in advanced cancers. Collection of blood occurred at baseline, at cycle 4 day 1, and at cycle 7 day 1. Using immunoSEQ multiplex PCR, the repertoire was profiled, and TCRdb retains in-frame clones only, with some absent. The sample contains about 100,000 clones, about 89% of which appear only once. The CDR3 sequence is 13 residues long. Germline assignment: CDR1 MNHNS and CDR2 SASEGT. Trimming took 4 bases from V and 6 from J, leaving 10 bases between them. The sample here was CD4+ or CD8+ T cells sorted from blood, taken in a trial of the OX40 agonist ivuxolimab. The clonotype comes from an adult with an advanced solid tumor such as melanoma, head and neck, liver or kidney cancer. This chain joins TRBV6-1 and TRBJ1-5; D is uncertain. The CDR3 spells CASSVITGQPQHF. CDR3 DNA: TGTGCCAGCAGTGTAATCACTGGTCAGCCCCAGCATTTT.